The source of this T cell receptor beta chain is a study of response to subunit inactivated influenza vaccine. TCRdb re-called the RT-PCR reads with MiXCR, one entry per CDR3 protein. Among about 540,000 distinct CDR3 sequences listed, roughly 23% were seen once. This sample was shared with a second study, whose subject was T cells expressing NK-cell markers. As that report states: cDNA encoding TCR beta was synthesized via 5'RACE template switching incorporating UMIs. Expanded NKG2C+ T cell clones were not confirmed as HCMV-specific.

The clonotype comes from a man aged 45 to 65 who received an inactivated influenza vaccine. The sample in question was CD4+ T cells sorted from PBMCs, obtained 11 to 12 days after vaccination.

Written as DNA, the CDR3 is TGCGCCAGCAGCTGGGACAGCAACACCGGGGAGCTGTTTTTT. It translates to CASSWDSNTGELFF. The V and J genes are TRBV5-1 and TRBJ2-2, with 7 bases identical to TRBD1. V dropped 3 bases and J dropped 2; count of bases not matched to a gene: 1. The CDR3 extends over 14 amino acids. The germline gives CDR1 SGHRS, CDR2 YFSETQ.